Below are 26 T cell receptor beta chains sequenced from a single sample in a study of vaccination and CD4 T cells after COVID-19. These TCRs are of unknown antigen specificity. Treatment noted: approximately 9-day PBMC culture with coronavirus spike peptide pools or control peptides (ViraFEST assay). One should note that the unexposed donor's CD4+ T cells were collected before the COVID-19 pandemic (2011-2018). The Oncomine TCR Beta short-read assay sequenced DNA from cultured CD4+ T cells. From CD4+ T cells that had been cultured, genomic DNA was extracted. Via MiXCR, TCRdb re-called the PCR reads, giving one row per CDR3 protein. The table lists roughly 10,000 distinct CDR3 sequences, under 50% of them singletons. The material sequenced was CD4+ T cells from blood, cultured in vitro. The receptor source for this set is a human donor in good health.

In its sample, this clonotype was seen a few times. The J gene is TRBJ1-3, the V gene TRBV7-2; the D gene is possibly TRBD1 (6 bases). V lost 5 bases to trimming and J lost 3 bases, with 11 bases between them. Germline CDR1 reads SGHTA; CDR2 reads FQGNSA. The CDR3 extends over 14 amino acids. The CDR3 region is CASSEQGLGNTIYF. The CDR3, as DNA: TGTGCCAGCAGCGAACAGGGCCTTGGAAACACCATATATTTT. Full variable domain (outside the CDR3, taken from reference TRBV7-2 and TRBJ1-3): GAGVSQSPSNKVTEKGKDVELRCDPISGHTALYWYRQSLGQGLEFLIYFQGNSAPDKSGLPSDRFSAERTGGSVSTLTIQRTQQEDSAVYLCASSEQGLGNTIYFGEGSWLTVV.

The chain joins TRBV28 to TRBJ2-7; 13 bases fit TRBD2. Germline CDR1 reads MDHEN; CDR2 reads SYDVKM. The V and J ends lost 6 bases and 4 bases, in that order; junction bases with no gene match: 9. The CDR3 consists of 16 residues. The CDR3 DNA sequence: TGTGCCAGCAGGGCTCGGACTAGCGGGAGCTGGTACGAGCAGTACTTC. Its protein product is CASRARTSGSWYEQYF.

This clonotype was detected only a few times. The chain couples TRBV7-9 to TRBJ2-5; D not resolved. Trimming cost V 5 bases and J 5 bases, with 18 bases left between them. The CDR3 totals 15 residues. CDR1 and CDR2 from the germline V gene are SEHNR and FQNEAQ (reference sequence). The chain's CDR3 is CASSPARALGETQYF. The CDR3 DNA sequence: TGTGCCAGCAGCCCAGCTAGGGCCTTGGGGGAGACCCAGTACTTC.

The gene calls are TRBV6-1 and TRBJ2-1; no clear D. Per germline, CDR1 MNHNS and CDR2 SASEGT. The CDR3 contains 12 residues. Trimming cost V 6 bases and J 8 bases, with 11 bases left between them. CDR3 loop: CASRLSSHEQFF. The CDR3 bases are TGTGCCAGCAGGCTCAGTTCCCATGAGCAGTTCTTC.

The rearrangement joins TRBV6-5 to TRBJ2-1, with D hard to call. This CDR3 contains 14 residues. The V end was cut by 4 bases, the J end by 0 bases, with 7 bases between. The V gene's germline CDR1 is MNHEY and CDR2 SVGAGI. For the CDR3, the DNA is TGTGCCAGCAGTTCCGAACCCTCCTACAATGAGCAGTTCTTC. Amino acid sequence: CASSSEPSYNEQFF.

This clonotype was seen more than once but under ten times. The genes are TRBV20-1 and TRBJ2-3, with D tentatively TRBD2 (6 bases). The CDR3 is made up of 14 amino acids. V gave up 5 bases and J gave up 5 bases, with 17 bases separating them. Germline V gives CDR1 DFQATT, CDR2 SNEGSKA (reference sequence). The CDR3 nucleotides read TGCAGTGCTGACCAAGGCGGGATGGGAGATACGCAGTATTTT. It encodes CSADQGGMGDTQYF.

The sample holds a few counts of this clonotype. The V gene is TRBV27, the J gene TRBJ1-1; possible D gene TRBD1, 6 bases. CDR1 and CDR2 from the germline V gene are MNHEY and SMNVEV (reference sequence). The V end lost 3 bases, the J end lost 4 bases, and 12 bases lay between the germline ends. This CDR3 region has 14 residues. CDR3 protein: CASSFFRGFTEAFF. The CDR3 DNA sequence: TGTGCCAGCAGTTTCTTCAGGGGTTTCACTGAAGCTTTCTTT.

The rearrangement uses TRBV5-4 and TRBJ1-1; D possibly corresponds to TRBD1 (6 bases). Between the trimmed V and J ends, which lost 3 bases and 5 bases, there was a span of 11 bases. This CDR3 region has 13 residues. Germline CDR1 SGHNT, CDR2 YYREEE (reference sequence). The CDR3 region is CASSSEGDTEAFF. CDR3 in DNA: TGTGCCAGCAGCTCCGAGGGGGATACTGAAGCTTTCTTT.

The chain has TRBV24-1 and TRBJ1-5; D is possibly TRBD1 (5 bases). Germline CDR1 is KGHDR and CDR2 is SFDVKD. Trimming took 5 bases from V and 4 from J, leaving 11 bases between them. CDR3 length: 14 amino acids. The CDR3 loop reads CATSALGGNQPQHF. The CDR3 nucleotides read TGTGCCACCAGTGCCCTTGGGGGAAATCAGCCCCAGCATTTT.

This rearrangement joins TRBV6-2 or TRBV6-3 to TRBJ2-7; TRBD2 matches 9 bases. Germline V gives CDR1 MNHEY, CDR2 SVGEGT. V shed 2 bases and J 5 bases; nucleotides not matched to a gene: 10. The CDR3 totals 16 residues. The CDR3 loop reads CASSYPSSGRPNEQYF. CDR3 DNA: TGTGCCAGCAGTTACCCAAGTAGCGGGAGACCAAACGAGCAGTACTTC.

By sample share, this clonotype is medium-sized. The rearrangement links TRBV6-1 to TRBJ2-7, with D hard to call. The length of the CDR3 is 14 residues. Germline lookup yields CDR1 MNHNS and CDR2 SASEGT. Trimming took off 6 bases at V and 2 bases at J, with 14 bases between the two ends. The CDR3 region is CASRGTKSTYEQYF. CDR3 sequence (DNA): TGTGCCAGCAGAGGTACCAAGTCGACCTACGAGCAGTACTTC.

The chain employs TRBV20-1 and TRBJ2-1, with TRBD2 matching over 12 bases. This CDR3 is 18 amino acids long. Trimming took 3 bases from V and 1 from J; bases not matched to a gene: 10. The germline gives CDR1 DFQATT, CDR2 SNEGSKA (reference sequence). DNA of the CDR3: TGCAGTGCTAGTATGACTAGCGGGAGCAAGGGGTCCTACAATGAGCAGTTCTTC. Amino acid sequence: CSASMTSGSKGSYNEQFF.

This clonotype was counted a few times. This chain connects TRBV20-1 to TRBJ1-3; 7 bases fit TRBD1. Germline CDR1 is DFQATT and CDR2 is SNEGSKA (reference sequence). V shed 5 bases, J shed 7 bases, and the junction held 5 bases outside the gene matches. CDR3 length: 12 residues. The CDR3 region is CSARQGGNTIYF. CDR3 coding DNA: TGCAGTGCTCGACAGGGAGGTAACACCATATATTTT.

The rearrangement uses TRBV6-1 and TRBJ1-3; no firm D call. The CDR3 runs 14 residues. V gave up 6 bases and J gave up 0 bases, with 9 bases separating them. Looked up from germline, CDR1 is MNHNS and CDR2 is SASEGT. CDR3 loop: CASRDAASGNTIYF. The DNA for the CDR3 is TGTGCCAGCAGGGACGCAGCCTCTGGAAACACCATATATTTT.

This clonotype was found a few times. The chain has TRBV6-5 and TRBJ1-1, with D unresolved. Germline loops: CDR1 MNHEY, CDR2 SVGAGI. This CDR3 region has 16 residues. Trimming cost V 4 bases and J 4 bases, with 19 bases left between them. Here the CDR3 reads CASSSQRSGILTEAFF. The DNA for the CDR3 is TGTGCCAGCAGTTCCCAACGCTCGGGGATCCTCACTGAAGCTTTCTTT.

The chain links TRBV12-3 or TRBV12-4 to TRBJ2-7, with D tentatively TRBD1 or TRBD2 (5 bases each). The CDR3 length is 15 residues. Trimming left V 4 bases short and J 3 bases short, with 16 bases between. Written as DNA, the CDR3 is TGTGCCAGCAGTTCCCCAAGGGGAGACGACTACGAGCAGTACTTC. This sequence encodes CASSSPRGDDYEQYF.

This chain joins TRBV7-3 and TRBJ1-3, with D possibly TRBD1 on 6 matching bases. Germline loops: CDR1 SGHTA, CDR2 FQGTGA. The CDR3 length is 14 residues. V lost 5 bases and J 7 bases, leaving 15 bases between the germline ends. Written as DNA, the CDR3 is TGTGCCAGCAGCCAAATGGCGGGGGCTAACACCATATATTTT. This gives the protein CASSQMAGANTIYF. The variable domain in full, completed from reference TRBV7-3 and TRBJ1-3, reads GAGVSQTPSNKVTEKGKYVELRCDPISGHTALYWYRQSLGQGPEFLIYFQGTGAADDSGLPNDRFFAVRPEGSVSTLKIQRTERGDSAVYLCASSQMAGANTIYFGEGSWLTVV.

V gene TRBV24-1 combines with J gene TRBJ2-5, with D possibly TRBD1 on 6 matching bases. V gave up 1 base and J gave up 0 bases, with 8 bases separating them. The CDR3 contains 15 residues. Germline V gene lookup returns CDR1 KGHDR and CDR2 SFDVKD. Written as DNA, the CDR3 is TGTGCCACCAGTGATTTTAGGGGGTACCAAGAGACCCAGTACTTC. Its protein product is CATSDFRGYQETQYF.

This chain links TRBV28 with TRBJ1-2; D is unresolved. V lost 6 bases, J lost 1 base, and 12 bases lay in between. The V gene's germline CDR1 is MDHEN and CDR2 SYDVKM. CDR3 length: 14 residues. The DNA for the CDR3 is TGTGCCAGCAGCCTTGGAACAGTTAACTATGGCTACACCTTC. This codes for CASSLGTVNYGYTF.

The sample holds one count of this clonotype. DNA for the CDR3: TGCGCCAGCGGCCGGACAGGGATGAACACTGAAGCTTTCTTT. As protein: CASGRTGMNTEAFF. This chain joins TRBV5-1 and TRBJ1-1, with 8 bases fitting TRBD1. Germline V gene data show CDR1 as SGHRS and CDR2 as YFSETQ. The ends lost 7 bases at V and 0 bases at J; junction bases unmatched: 5. The CDR3 has 14 amino acids.

The chain joins TRBV7-3 to TRBJ2-1; TRBD2 aligns across 9 bases. The CDR3 loop spans 18 amino acids. The germline gives CDR1 SGHTA, CDR2 FQGTGA. The V gene end was trimmed by 4 bases and the J gene end by 5 bases; junction bases not matched to a gene: 15. The CDR3 loop reads CASSSTIGGLAHHNEQFF. The CDR3 DNA sequence: TGTGCCAGCAGCTCAACTATTGGCGGACTAGCGCACCACAATGAGCAGTTCTTC.

This clonotype was recorded a few times. This chain connects TRBV20-1 to TRBJ1-1; D not resolved. CDR1 is DFQATT and CDR2 is SNEGSKA in the germline V gene (reference sequence). The V and J ends lost 0 bases and 3 bases respectively, with 11 bases between them. CDR3 size: 14 residues. CDR3 sequence reads: CSARDSRGHTEAFF. The CDR3, as DNA: TGCAGTGCTAGAGATTCGCGCGGTCACACTGAAGCTTTCTTT.

This clonotype turned up a few times. The V and J genes are TRBV7-9 and TRBJ2-7; no definite D call. The germline V gene has CDR1 SEHNR and CDR2 FQNEAQ (reference sequence). V was shortened by 9 bases and J by 5 bases, with 20 bases between the two germline ends. The CDR3 has 14 residues. CDR3: CASQIQDSEDEQYF. The CDR3 DNA follows: TGTGCCAGTCAGATCCAGGATTCTGAGGACGAGCAGTACTTC.

This chain connects TRBV6-1 to TRBJ1-3; maybe TRBD1 (5 bases). V was pared by 7 bases and J by 2 bases, with 21 bases between. CDR3 size: 17 residues. Looked up from germline, CDR1 is MNHNS and CDR2 is SASEGT. The CDR3: CASIRPGAVLTGNTIYF. For the CDR3, the DNA is TGTGCCAGCATCCGCCCCGGGGCAGTTCTTACTGGAAACACCATATATTTT.

This clonotype is a singleton in its sample. The gene calls are TRBV5-4 and TRBJ2-5, with D hard to call. CDR3 length equals 16 residues. Germline CDR1 SGHNT, CDR2 YYREEE (reference sequence). The V end lost 0 bases, the J end lost 5 bases, and 17 bases lay between the germline ends. Here the CDR3 reads CASSLGTLGSAETQYF. DNA of the CDR3: TGTGCCAGCAGCTTGGGGACCCTCGGTTCTGCGGAGACCCAGTACTTC.

The gene calls are TRBV7-9 and TRBJ1-3; no clear D. V lost 4 bases, J lost 0 bases, and 7 bases lay in between. Germline lookup yields CDR1 SEHNR and CDR2 FQNEAQ (reference sequence). The CDR3 sequence is 14 residues long. CDR3 coding DNA: TGTGCCAGCAGCTCGCAGGTCTCTGGAAACACCATATATTTT. The encoded protein is CASSSQVSGNTIYF.